This section outlines one T cell receptor (beta chain) sequence together with its context. Its matching antigen is unknown. Every single patient, without exception, relapsed after autologous stem cell transplantation, and brentuximab vedotin exposure varied. These data are taken from a study of PD-1 blockade in classical Hodgkin lymphoma. Study-wide results and limits: The CD4+ diversity rise by C4D1 was clearest in complete responders. What caused the repertoire differences, perhaps disease activity or prior therapy, remains undefined.

The germline gives CDR1 MNHNS, CDR2 SASEGT. Trimming removed 7 bases at V and 1 base at J, with 10 bases between. The CDR3 length is 13 residues. Measured with immunoSEQ multiplex PCR; TCRdb has only the in-frame clones, and not every one. This sample has approximately 17,000 clones; around 80% occur once, and the top ten carry roughly 27%. This chain links TRBV6-1 with TRBJ1-1; no definite D call. Material: peripheral blood mononuclear cells (PBMCs), obtained before the second cycle of nivolumab. The TCR originated in a human donor with classical Hodgkin lymphoma. CDR3 region: CASTNQKNTEAFF. In DNA, the CDR3 is TGTGCCAGCACCAATCAGAAGAACACTGAAGCTTTCTTT.